This entry features one T cell receptor (beta chain) sequence. The data originate from a study of shared clonotypes between healthy human individuals. V was pared by 6 bases and J by 4 bases, with 4 bases of the junction left unmatched. The V gene's germline CDR1 is PRHDT and CDR2 FYEKMQ (reference sequence). This CDR3 contains 15 residues. The data were produced by immunoSEQ multiplex PCR, yet TCRdb's version contains in-frame clones alone and is incomplete. The sample records 2 million to 2.5 million clones, around 93% being singletons. This clonotype was obtained from a man aged 18 to 29 in good health. Some clones in this sample may be carry-over from other donors' samples. Sequencing input: naive CD4+ T cells from PBMCs. Documented subset: CD45RA+ positively selected. The V gene is TRBV13, the J gene TRBJ2-2, with TRBD2 matching 11 bases. CDR3 amino acids: CASRIAGGPTGELFF. The CDR3 nucleotides are TGTGCCAGCAGAATAGCGGGAGGGCCCACCGGGGAGCTGTTTTTT.